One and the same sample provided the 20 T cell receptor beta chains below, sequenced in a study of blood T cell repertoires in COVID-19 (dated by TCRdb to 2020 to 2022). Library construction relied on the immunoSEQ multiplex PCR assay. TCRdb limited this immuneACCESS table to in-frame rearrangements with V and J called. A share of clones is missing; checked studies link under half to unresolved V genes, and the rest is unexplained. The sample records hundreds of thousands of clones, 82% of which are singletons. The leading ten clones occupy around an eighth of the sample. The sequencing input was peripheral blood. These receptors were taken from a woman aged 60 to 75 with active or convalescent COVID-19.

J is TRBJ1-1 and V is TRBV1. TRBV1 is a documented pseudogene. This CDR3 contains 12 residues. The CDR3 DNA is TGCACCAGCAGCCCCCTATGGGGAGGGGCTTTCTTT. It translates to CTSSPLWGGAFF.

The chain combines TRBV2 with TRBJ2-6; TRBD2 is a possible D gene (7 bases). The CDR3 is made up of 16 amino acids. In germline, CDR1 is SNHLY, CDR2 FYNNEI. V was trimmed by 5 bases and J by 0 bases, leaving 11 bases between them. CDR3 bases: TGTGCCAGCAGTCAAGGGGGGGGCTCTGGGGCCAACGTCCTGACTTTC. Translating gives CASSQGGGSGANVLTF.

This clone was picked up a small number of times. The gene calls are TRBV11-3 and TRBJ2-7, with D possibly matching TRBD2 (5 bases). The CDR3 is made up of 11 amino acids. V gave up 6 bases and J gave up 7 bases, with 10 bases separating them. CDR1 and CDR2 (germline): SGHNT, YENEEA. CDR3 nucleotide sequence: TGTGCCAGCAGTGGATCGGGGGAGCAGTACTTC. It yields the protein CASSGSGEQYF.

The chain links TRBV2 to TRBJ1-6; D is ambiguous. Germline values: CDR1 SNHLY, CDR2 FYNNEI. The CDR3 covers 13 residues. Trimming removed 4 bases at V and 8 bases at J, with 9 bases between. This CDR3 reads CASSVLADSPLHF. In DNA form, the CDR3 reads TGTGCCAGCAGTGTTCTGGCCGATTCACCCCTCCACTTT.

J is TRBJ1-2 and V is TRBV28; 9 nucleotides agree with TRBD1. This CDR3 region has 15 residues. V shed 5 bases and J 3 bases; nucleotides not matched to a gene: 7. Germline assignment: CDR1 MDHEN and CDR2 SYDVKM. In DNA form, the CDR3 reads TGTGCCAGCAGTAGAACAGGGGGCGCCGACTATGGCTACACCTTC. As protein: CASSRTGGADYGYTF.

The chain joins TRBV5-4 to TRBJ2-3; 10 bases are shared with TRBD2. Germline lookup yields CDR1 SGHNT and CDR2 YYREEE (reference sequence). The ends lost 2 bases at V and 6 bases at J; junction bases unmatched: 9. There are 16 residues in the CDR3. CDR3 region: CASSLPGLAAPDTQYF. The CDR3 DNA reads TGTGCCAGCAGCTTACCAGGACTAGCGGCCCCCGATACGCAGTATTTT.

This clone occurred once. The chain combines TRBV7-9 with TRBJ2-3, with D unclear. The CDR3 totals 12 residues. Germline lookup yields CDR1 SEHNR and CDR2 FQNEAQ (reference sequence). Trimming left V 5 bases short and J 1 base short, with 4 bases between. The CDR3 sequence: CASSPGTDTQYF. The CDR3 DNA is TGTGCCAGCAGCCCCGGCACAGATACGCAGTATTTT.

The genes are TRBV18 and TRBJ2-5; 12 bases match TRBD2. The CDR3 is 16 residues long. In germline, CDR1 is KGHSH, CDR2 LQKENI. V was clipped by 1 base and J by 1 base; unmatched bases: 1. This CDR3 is CASSPRLAGVQETQYF. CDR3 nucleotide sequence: TGTGCCAGCTCACCACGACTAGCGGGGGTCCAAGAGACCCAGTACTTC.

The CDR3 spells CASSNRGAPRGELFF. CDR3 coding DNA: TGTGCCAGCAGCAATCGGGGGGCGCCGCGCGGGGAGCTGTTTTTT. The chain carries TRBV7-9 and TRBJ2-2; maybe TRBD2 (7 bases). Germline values: CDR1 SEHNR, CDR2 FQNEAQ (reference sequence). The V end was cut by 5 bases, the J end by 7 bases, with 17 bases between. CDR3 length: 15 residues.

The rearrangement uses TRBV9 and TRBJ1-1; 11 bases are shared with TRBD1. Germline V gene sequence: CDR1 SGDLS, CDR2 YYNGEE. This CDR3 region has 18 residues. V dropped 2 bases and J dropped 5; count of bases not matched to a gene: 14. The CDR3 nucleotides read TGTGCCAGCAGCGTTTCCCCCCCGGACAGGGGGCGGGCTACTGAAGCTTTCTTT. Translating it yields CASSVSPPDRGRATEAFF.

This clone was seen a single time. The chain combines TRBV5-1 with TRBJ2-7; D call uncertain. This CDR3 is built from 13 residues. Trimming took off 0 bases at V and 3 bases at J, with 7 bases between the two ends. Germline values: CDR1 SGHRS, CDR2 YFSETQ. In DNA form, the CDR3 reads TGCGCCAGCAGCTTGGATCCCAGCTACGAGCAGTACTTC. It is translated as CASSLDPSYEQYF.

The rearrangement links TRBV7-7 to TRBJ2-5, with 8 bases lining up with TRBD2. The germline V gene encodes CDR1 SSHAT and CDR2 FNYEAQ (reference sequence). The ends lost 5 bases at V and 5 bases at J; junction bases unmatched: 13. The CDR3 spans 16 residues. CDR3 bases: TGTGCCAGCAGCCCCGGGCTATCGGGGGGGCTTGAGACCCAGTACTTC. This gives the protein CASSPGLSGGLETQYF.

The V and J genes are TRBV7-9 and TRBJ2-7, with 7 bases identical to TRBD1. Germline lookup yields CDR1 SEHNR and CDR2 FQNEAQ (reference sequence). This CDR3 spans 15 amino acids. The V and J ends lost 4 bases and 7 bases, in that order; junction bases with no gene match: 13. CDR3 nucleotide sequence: TGTGCCAGCAGCTCCACGACAGGGTTGGCAAAAGAGCAGTACTTC. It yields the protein CASSSTTGLAKEQYF.

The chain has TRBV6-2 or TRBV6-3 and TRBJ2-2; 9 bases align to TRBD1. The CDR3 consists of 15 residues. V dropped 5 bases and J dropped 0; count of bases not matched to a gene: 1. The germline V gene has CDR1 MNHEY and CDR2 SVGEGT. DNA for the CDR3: TGTGCCAGCAGTGGGACAGGGACGAACACCGGGGAGCTGTTTTTT. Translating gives CASSGTGTNTGELFF.

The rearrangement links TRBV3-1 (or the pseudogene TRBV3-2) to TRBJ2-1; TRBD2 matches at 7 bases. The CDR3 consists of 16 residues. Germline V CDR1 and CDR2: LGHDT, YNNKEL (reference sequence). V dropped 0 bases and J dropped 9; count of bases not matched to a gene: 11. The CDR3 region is CASSQDRGLPSGEQFF. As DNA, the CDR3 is TGTGCCAGCAGCCAAGATAGGGGACTCCCTAGCGGTGAGCAGTTCTTC.

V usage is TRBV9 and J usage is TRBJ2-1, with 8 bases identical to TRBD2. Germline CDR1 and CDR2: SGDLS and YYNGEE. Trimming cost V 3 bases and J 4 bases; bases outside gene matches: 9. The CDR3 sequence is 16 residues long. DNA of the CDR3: TGTGCCAGCAGCGCGGGAGGGGCTGTCCGGTACAATGAGCAGTTCTTC. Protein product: CASSAGGAVRYNEQFF.

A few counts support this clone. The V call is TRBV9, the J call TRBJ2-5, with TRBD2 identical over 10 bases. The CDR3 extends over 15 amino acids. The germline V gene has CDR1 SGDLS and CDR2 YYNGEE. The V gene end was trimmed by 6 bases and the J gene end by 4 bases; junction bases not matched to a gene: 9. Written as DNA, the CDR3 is TGTGCCAGCACCCCAAGCGGGGGGGGGATAGAGACCCAGTACTTC. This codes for CASTPSGGGIETQYF.

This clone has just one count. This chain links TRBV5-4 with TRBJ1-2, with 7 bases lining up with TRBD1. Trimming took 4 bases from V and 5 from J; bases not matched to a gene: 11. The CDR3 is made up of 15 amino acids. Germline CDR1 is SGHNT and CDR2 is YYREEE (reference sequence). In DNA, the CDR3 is TGTGCCAGCAGCCCAGACCCGACAGGGCCATATGGCTACACCTTC. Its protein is CASSPDPTGPYGYTF. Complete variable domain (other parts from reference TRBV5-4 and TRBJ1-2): ETGVTQSPTHLIKTRGQQVTLRCSSQSGHNTVSWYQQALGQGPQFIFQYYREEENGRGNFPPRFSGLQFPNYSSELNVNALELDDSALYLCASSPDPTGPYGYTFGSGTRLTVV.

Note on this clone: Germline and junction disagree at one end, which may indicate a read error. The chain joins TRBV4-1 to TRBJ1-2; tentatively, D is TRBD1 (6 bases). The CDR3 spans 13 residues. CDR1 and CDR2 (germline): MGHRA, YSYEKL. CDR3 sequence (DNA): TGCGCCAGCAGCCAAGAAACAGGGAGGGGAAGGGTCTTC. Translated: CASSQETGRGRVF.

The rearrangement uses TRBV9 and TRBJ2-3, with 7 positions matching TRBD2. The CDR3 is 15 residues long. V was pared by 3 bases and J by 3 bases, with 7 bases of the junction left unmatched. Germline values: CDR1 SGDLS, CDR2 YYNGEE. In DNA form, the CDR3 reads TGTGCCAGCAGCGCAGAGTTCGGGAGGACAGATACGCAGTATTTT. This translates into CASSAEFGRTDTQYF.